Sequencing of this T cell receptor (beta chain) was carried out in a study of identical twins. Points from the study as a whole: Reduced insertions were recorded for abundant cord blood beta clonotypes, with no such pattern in memory repertoires.

TCRdb recomputed calls from the 5' RACE reads with MiXCR, one row per CDR3 protein. The sample shows about 160,000 distinct CDR3 sequences, under 4.5% of them seen only once. V lost 1 base and J lost 14, with 12 bases in between. Germline lookup yields CDR1 SGHVS and CDR2 FQNEAQ. This CDR3 comprises 12 residues. This clonotype appeared many times. Its antigen is currently unknown. The chain links TRBV7-8 to TRBJ2-1; D is unresolved. Sequencing was carried out using memory T cells sorted from blood. The TCR comes from a man aged 18 to 35 in good health. CDR3 protein: CASSLDRKGKFF. DNA of the CDR3: TGTGCCAGCAGCTTAGATAGGAAAGGGAAGTTCTTC.